The clone carrying this T cell receptor beta chain was counted between two and nine times. V was cut by 5 bases and J by 0 bases, with 17 bases left in between. The CDR3 is 17 amino acids. CDR1 is LNHDA and CDR2 is SQIVND in the germline V gene (reference sequence). This sample is drawn from a study of T-cell reconstitution after alpha-beta-depleted transplantation in children. This sample's TCRbeta library carried unique molecular identifier barcodes. In TCRdb, the PCR reads were re-called with MiXCR into one record per CDR3 protein. The sample contains about 610,000 distinct CDR3 sequences, 10% to 13% of which appear only once.

This chain uses TRBV19 with TRBJ1-5; D gene unclear. Specimen: PBMCs from the stem cell graft donor, collected from the stem cell graft. The clonotype was recovered from a human donor who donated a stem cell graft to a child with acute myeloid leukemia. The CDR3 DNA is TGTGCCAGTAGTGTGACCTCGGGCGCTGGTAGCAATCAGCCCCAGCATTTT. The encoded protein is CASSVTSGAGSNQPQHF.